This T cell receptor beta chain was captured in a study of T cell clonotyping in hematopoietic cell transplantation. TCRdb's table, derived via immunoSEQ multiplex PCR, lists solely in-frame clones and lacks some. The repertoire consists of about 69,000 clones, with around 94% occurring once and the leading ten covering 1.6%. The CDR3 sequence is 17 residues long. CDR1 is SGHNT and CDR2 is YENEEA in the germline V gene. V lost 1 base and J lost 0; bases outside the gene matches: 1. General study findings and limits: Pathologically expanded recipient clonotypes increased progressively from day 30 to day 180 as diversity fell. No sorting was done, leaving CD4 and CD8 contributions mixed. Few recipient clonotypes overlapped donors; over 95% were de novo at given depth.

This clone was picked up one time. Its antigen is currently unknown. The receptor was isolated from a middle-aged man in good health. Some clones in this sample may be carry-over from other donors' samples. Sequenced: peripheral blood mononuclear cells. The genes are TRBV11-3 and TRBJ2-1; 12 positions match TRBD2. CDR3 amino acids: CASSLGLAGASYNEQFF. In DNA form, the CDR3 reads TGTGCCAGCAGCTTAGGACTAGCGGGGGCCTCCTACAATGAGCAGTTCTTC.